These 13 T cell receptor beta chains were sequenced from one sample in a study of T-cell reconstitution after alpha-beta-depleted transplantation in children. This sample's TCRbeta library carried unique molecular identifier barcodes. TCRdb passed the PCR reads through MiXCR, listing each CDR3 protein once. The table shows about 230,000 distinct CDR3 sequences, with 11% occurring only once. The sample here was PBMCs, taken before TCRalphabeta/CD19-depleted stem cell transplant. The receptors were gathered from a child less than two years old with acute myeloid leukemia, due to receive a stem cell transplant.

This clonotype was detected only a few times. The V gene is TRBV5-5, the J gene TRBJ2-7; D ambiguous. Between the trimmed V and J ends, which lost 1 base and 3 bases, there was a span of 14 bases. In germline, CDR1 is SGHKS, CDR2 YYEKEE (reference sequence). The CDR3 is 15 amino acids. The chain's CDR3 is CASSLYLDGIYEQYF. Written as DNA, the CDR3 is TGTGCCAGCAGCTTGTACCTCGATGGAATCTACGAGCAGTACTTC. The complete variable domain, with remaining parts taken from reference TRBV5-5 and TRBJ2-7, reads DAGVTQSPTHLIKTRGQQVTLRCSPISGHKSVSWYQQVLGQGPQFIFQYYEKEERGRGNFPDRFSARQFPNYSSELNVNALLLGDSALYLCASSLYLDGIYEQYFGPGTRLTVT.

The rearrangement links TRBV7-2 to TRBJ2-3, with 10 bases that match TRBD2. Germline V lookup: CDR1 SGHTA, CDR2 FQGNSA. The CDR3 extends over 15 amino acids. V shed 5 bases and J 2 bases; nucleotides not matched to a gene: 4. The CDR3 DNA reads TGTGCCAGCAGCCGGACTAGCGGAGACACAGATACGCAGTATTTT. Amino acids: CASSRTSGDTDTQYF.

This clonotype was counted many times. The chain joins TRBV10-3 to TRBJ2-3, with 13 bases identical to TRBD2. The J segment lost 6 bases and the V segment lost 1 base, leaving 1 base of the junction unmatched. There are 15 residues in the CDR3. Germline CDR1 ENHRY, CDR2 SYGVKD. This CDR3 reads CAISEWTSGSDTQYF. The CDR3 DNA sequence: TGTGCCATCAGTGAGTGGACTAGCGGGAGTGATACGCAGTATTTT.

This clonotype was seen a handful of times. The chain recombines TRBV5-1 with TRBJ2-1; D gene unclear. This CDR3 has 12 residues. The V gene lost 1 base and the J gene lost 5 bases, with 4 bases spanning the gap. In germline, CDR1 is SGHRS, CDR2 YFSETQ. The CDR3 nucleotides are TGCGCCAGCAGCTTGCCTAACAATGAGCAGTTCTTC. It codes for CASSLPNNEQFF.

V is TRBV6-5 and J is TRBJ1-6; possible D gene TRBD1, 6 bases. The CDR3 runs 14 residues. The V end was cut by 4 bases, the J end by 9 bases, with 13 bases between. Germline CDR1 reads MNHEY; CDR2 reads SVGAGI. CDR3 DNA: TGTGCCAGCAGTTCACAGGGTCTTGCTTCACCCCTCCACTTT. This codes for CASSSQGLASPLHF.

This clonotype was seen ten or more times. The chain uses TRBV24-1 and TRBJ2-5, with D perhaps given as TRBD1 or TRBD2 (6 bases each). Germline V gene lookup returns CDR1 KGHDR and CDR2 SFDVKD. V lost 2 bases to trimming and J lost 5 bases, with 14 bases between them. This CDR3 is built from 15 residues. The CDR3 DNA is TGTGCCACCAGTGATTCTTCTCAGGGGAGGGAGACCCAGTACTTC. Translation gives CATSDSSQGRETQYF.

A remark on this clonotype: A much larger clone differs from this one at a single base, so this may be a read error. This sequence joins TRBV6-5 and TRBJ1-2, with D perhaps TRBD1 (5 bases). CDR1 and CDR2 from the germline V gene are MNHEY and SVGAGI. There are 12 residues in the CDR3. The DNA of the CDR3 is TGTGCCGGCAGCGACAGTAACTATGGCTACACCTTC. Amino acids: CAGSDSNYGYTF.

This clonotype was counted ten times or more. In DNA, the CDR3 is TGTGCCAGCAGCTTAGCCCGAGAGCAGTACTTC. Translated, it gives CASSLAREQYF. This chain links TRBV7-9 with TRBJ2-7; D is unresolved. Deletions cut 0 bases from V and 7 bases from J, with 4 bases between. This CDR3 region has 11 residues. The germline V gene encodes CDR1 SEHNR and CDR2 FQNEAQ (reference sequence).

This clonotype was seen many times. This chain joins TRBV12-3 or TRBV12-4 and TRBJ2-3; TRBD2 aligns across 14 bases. The CDR3 has 15 residues. V lost 5 bases, J lost 9 bases, and 7 bases stayed unmatched. CDR3 sequence: CASSATGTSGSTQYF. The CDR3 nucleotides are TGTGCCAGCAGTGCCACCGGGACTAGCGGGAGCACGCAGTATTTT.

This clonotype showed up just a few times. This chain links TRBV6-1 with TRBJ2-7, with 7 bases lining up with TRBD2. CDR1 and CDR2 (germline): MNHNS, SASEGT. The V gene end was trimmed by 6 bases and the J gene end by 1 base; junction bases not matched to a gene: 9. The CDR3 loop spans 15 amino acids. The CDR3 sequence is CASRSGAGASYEQYF. In DNA, the CDR3 is TGTGCCAGCAGGAGCGGGGCGGGAGCGTCCTACGAGCAGTACTTC.

The gene calls are TRBV6-1 and TRBJ2-3; a possible D gene is TRBD2 (5 bases). This CDR3 contains 15 residues. Germline CDR1 MNHNS, CDR2 SASEGT. V gave up 7 bases and J gave up 6 bases, with 20 bases separating them. The CDR3 DNA is TGTGCCAGCATACCCGGGATCGGAGGTTCGGATACGCAGTATTTT. Translated, it gives CASIPGIGGSDTQYF.

The rearrangement uses TRBV10-1 and TRBJ2-7; TRBD1 agrees at 11 bases. Germline trimming cut 5 bases from V and 0 bases from J; bases unmatched to any gene: 3. The CDR3 totals 15 residues. Germline V gene data show CDR1 as WNHNN and CDR2 as SYGVQD (reference sequence). This CDR3 is CASSHGTGGSYEQYF. Written as DNA, the CDR3 is TGCGCCAGCAGTCACGGGACAGGGGGCTCCTACGAGCAGTACTTC.

This clonotype was counted ten times or more. The chain has TRBV7-6 and TRBJ2-5; perhaps D is TRBD1 or TRBD2 (6 bases each). V was cut by 4 bases and J by 5 bases, with 17 bases left in between. Germline V CDR1 and CDR2: SGHVS, FNYEAQ. The CDR3 length is 15 residues. The CDR3 loop is CASSSSGGRGETQYF. As DNA, the CDR3 is TGTGCCAGCAGCTCCTCCGGGGGTAGGGGGGAGACCCAGTACTTC. The full variable domain, its missing parts supplied by reference TRBV7-6 and TRBJ2-5, is GAGVSQSPRYKVTKRGQDVALRCDPISGHVSLYWYRQALGQGPEFLTYFNYEAQQDKSGLPNDRFSAERPEGSISTLTIQRTEQRDSAMYRCASSSSGGRGETQYFGPGTRLLVL.